Here is one TCR beta chain with its context. Its antigen remains undetermined. Base qualities are not recorded, but no much larger clone differs from it by a single base. For CDR1 and CDR2, the germline V gene lists SGHAT and FQNNGV. The CDR3, from cysteine to phenylalanine, totals 13 residues. The DNA shown is the 39-base CDR3, in frame from base 1. V gives up 6 bases and J gives up 1 base, and the segment between their germline ends measures 10 bases. The cohort consisted of some 670 healthy bone marrow donors. At the time of sampling, all cohort members were nominally healthy, though unrecorded immune exposures were likely present. The donor tested CMV seropositive, placing the donor among the 290 or so seropositive members of the cohort. A peripheral blood sample was provided by each donor, and peripheral blood mononuclear cells were used for TCR beta sequencing. The Qiagen DNeasy Blood Extraction Kit was used to extract genomic DNA from the blood cell samples.

Library generation was performed with the immunoSEQ multiplex PCR assay. A mixture of 60 forward primers for TCR Vbeta segments and 13 reverse primers for TCR Jbeta segments was used in the multiplex PCR. Amplification of the CDR3 region of rearranged TCR beta genes was performed with a multiplex PCR assay on genomic DNA. Amplified TCR beta libraries were sequenced as 87-base-pair reads on the Illumina HiSeq System. Processing in the source paper ran as follows. In a later analysis, tens of millions of unique TCR beta chains were counted across the 500 to 850 repertoires, and roughly 11 million of these chains were shared by at least two donors. A nearest-neighbor algorithm error-corrected the raw reads and collapsed the reads into unique sequences, merging closely related sequences to remove PCR and sequencing errors. Alignment of CDR3 sequences to IMGT reference sequences was used to assign V, D and J gene segments. For a sequence to be retained, a match of at least six nucleotides to both a V gene segment and a J gene segment was required. Rearrangements were called productive when the CDR3 lacked stop codons and stayed in frame with V and J; all others were non-productive. CDR3 was defined by IMGT convention, running from the second conserved V-encoded cysteine to the conserved J-encoded phenylalanine. In an earlier analysis of approximately 500 of the donors, sequences lacking an unambiguous match to a single V gene segment were excluded. In an earlier analysis of around 600 of the donors, V segments were called functional above 56.7% productive rearrangements and were called segregating when the between-donor standard deviation exceeded 5%. A statistical classification framework was developed to diagnose cytomegalovirus status using the catalog of TCR beta chain sequences. A later analysis assigned V and J genes by comparing TCR nucleotide sequences with IMGT/GENE-DB human TR gene sequences. In a later analysis, CDR3 sequences and most-parsimonious VDJ recombination scenarios were assigned using the TCRdist pipeline. In a later analysis, each TCR beta chain was defined by its CDR3 amino acid sequence together with its V-gene family, and reads lacking a unique V-gene family were excluded. In a later analysis, 450 to 600 highly shared, low-generation-probability nucleotide sequences were removed to address suspected cross-contamination and a sequencing artifact. A later analysis calculated a clonal expansion index for each public chain from normalized within-repertoire ranks of inferred template counts. In a later analysis, generation probabilities were computed using a VDJ recombination model fitted to out-of-frame rearrangements, and the results were checked against IGoR. In a later analysis, TCR-TCR, TCR-HLA and TCR-CMV co-occurrence was scored with hypergeometric tests, and a repertoire-size bias correction was applied to TCR pairs. In a later analysis, false discovery rates were estimated by permuting HLA or CMV assignments 20 times. In a later analysis, co-occurring TCRs were grouped using DBSCAN, and TCRdist sequence similarity was added for clustering within HLA-allele-positive subsets. For co-occurrence clustering, repertoires with fewer than 30,000 or more than 120,000 public chains were excluded, along with five or six repertoires with anomalous nucleotide sharing. This is the immuneACCESS table as TCRdb keeps it, with only in-frame sequences that have V and J called. A part of the clones is gone; compared with another copy, unresolved V genes explain less than half, and the rest is unexplained. That table is the source of V, J and clone size, and D and trimming were worked out from the DNA. This sample gives over 150,000 clones in total; roughly 77% of them show up just once. The top ten hold about 2.6% of the sample.

The data derive from a study of cytomegalovirus exposure and HLA in healthy donors (dated by TCRdb to 2016 to 2017). A note on the overall study: An earlier analysis of 587 of the donors reported 250 to 300 Gb of sequence data and some 120 million unique TCR beta sequences from 150 million to 200 million T cells. The study aimed to test whether cataloging public T cell receptors could reveal signatures of past pathogen exposure. Genome-wide SNP genotypes for about 65% of the 666 donors were used in a later genetic analysis, which treated that subset as a discovery cohort. Of the approximately 400 genotyped donors, approximately 81% were placed in the genetic ancestry cluster associated with self-reported Caucasian donors. Five DR-DQ haplotypes were handled as single units for association and clustering because linkage in the cohort was strong. In addition to the first cohort of around 670 subjects, a separate validation cohort of approximately 130 different subjects was used. High-throughput TCR immunosequencing, statistical association of individual TCRs with disease status, and machine learning were combined to predict cytomegalovirus infection status. Across approximately 400 genotyped donors of the cohort, an average of about 240,000 unique TCR beta nucleotide sequences per donor were sequenced, and 15% to 20% of those sequences were non-productive. Donor age, sex, ethnicity and CMV serostatus were collected together with the repertoire data. HLA typing included class I and class II loci at four-digit resolution. Typing coverage differed by locus: A, B, C, DRB1 and DQB1 were typed in roughly 620-630 donors, DQA1 in about 500, DPA1 in 600 to 610, and DPB1 in approximately 450. Roughly 300 gigabases of sequencing data and tens of millions of unique TCR sequences were included in an early release covering around 650 HLA-typed donors. To decide whether each TCR beta V gene segment behaved as functional or pseudogenic, an earlier analysis of some 540 of the donors relied on high-throughput TCR beta sequencing. In a later analysis, previously published TCR beta repertoires from 550 to 750 donors were re-analyzed and high-resolution HLA genotyping was added so that TCR occurrence patterns could be studied. The later analysis used no new phenotypic data to find candidate immune exposures, relying instead on TCR beta sequences and their occurrence across donors. All discovery cohort repertoires had been generated using a single sequencing platform. The study profiled the T cell repertoires of more than 500 subjects by immunosequencing and related them to cytomegalovirus serostatus.

Findings and caveats that apply to the study as a whole: In a later analysis, some 17,000 TCR beta sequences were associated with specific HLA alleles at a false discovery rate of 0.05. Broadly in line with IMGT annotations, most TCR beta V segments showed up in productive rearrangements about 87% or about 30% of the time in an earlier analysis of several hundred of the donors. Because HLA typing was missing for some donors at each locus, association tests included only the typed subset. Compared with the approximately 720-donor mean, donors in an Asian-associated ancestry cluster had fewer N-insertions in productive TCRs, according to a later genetic analysis. Some IMGT-functional V segments, including TRBV6-2 and TRBV6-3, could not be told apart with the 87-base-pair reads, so those segments were excluded. The classifier was reported to diagnose cytomegalovirus status with high specificity and sensitivity in both the original cohort and the validation cohort. Most TCR sequences were observed very rarely across donors, whereas some public TCRs were present in many individuals. A later genetic analysis associated a missense DCLRE1C variant with V-gene and J-gene trimming of TCR beta chains, and an independent cohort replicated the association. According to a later analysis, parvovirus B19, influenza, CMV and Epstein-Barr virus appeared linked to several top co-occurrence clusters. In a later analysis, the rate of TCR association differed among HLA loci, with DRB1 alleles having the most associated TCRs and HLA-C alleles having the fewest. A further reported finding was that TCR beta sequences accurately predicted the HLA-A and HLA-B alleles for most subjects in the first cohort. Assigning TCR associations to individual alleles was difficult when HLA alleles, especially DR and DQ, strongly co-occurred. In a later analysis, most CMV-associated TCR beta chains were found to appear HLA-restricted, with HLA associations seemingly driven largely by CMV exposure. According to the authors, the approach could potentially be generalized to other disease states and immunological phenotypes. Linkage disequilibrium might explain the correlated functional status among segregating V segments, but an unknown experimental factor could not be ruled out. A few of the identified cytomegalovirus-associated TCR beta chains were confirmed in vitro to be specific for cytomegalovirus antigens. A cluster of highly shared sequence variants was judged likely to represent a technical artifact of the sequencing pipeline. Because counts were too low, about 18 rarely observed V segments, including chromosome 9 orphons, were excluded from the earlier analysis of 587 of the donors. Only TCR beta chains were sequenced in this cohort, and the absence of alpha or paired-chain data limited detectable features. In a later analysis, HLA-associated TCR beta chains were found to be more clonally expanded and to have lower generation probabilities than equally common non-associated chains. Roughly uniform sequencing depth across donors was assumed in presence/absence analyses, although this assumption may not hold. A total of 150 to 200 TCR beta chains were listed by the study as associated with cytomegalovirus. For the cohort, immune exposure information was limited to CMV serostatus.

Specimen: PBMCs. The rearrangement combines TRBV11-2 with TRBJ2-7, and possibly TRBD1, on 6 matching bases. The TCR sequence derives from a woman aged 35 to 49 in good health and CMV-seropositive. The base sequence is TGTGCCAGCAGTTTTGGACAGTCCTACGAGCAGTACTTC. It translates to CASSFGQSYEQYF.